This T cell receptor (beta chain) was captured in a study of Graves' ophthalmopathy and Graves' hyperthyroidism. Amplified material comprised TCR beta CDR3 regions derived from RNA transcripts. HTBI primers primed a first-round RT-PCR, and a second-round multiplex PCR followed. Via MiXCR, TCRdb re-called the multiplex PCR reads, giving one row per CDR3 protein. The data contain hundreds of thousands of distinct CDR3 sequences, around a fifth of them singletons. This clonotype was recorded many times. Its specificity is not known. The V gene's germline CDR1 is SGHTA and CDR2 FQGNSA. With 3 bases clipped from V and 5 bases from J, the junction kept 9 bases outside the gene matches. There are 16 residues in the CDR3. Points from the study as a whole: With about 71% sensitivity and 72% to 80% specificity, the model predicted ophthalmopathy progression.

V is TRBV7-2 and J is TRBJ2-7; 11 bases map to TRBD2. Sequenced material: peripheral blood. The origin of this receptor is a woman between 18 and 29 years old with stable Graves' hyperthyroidism. Some clones in this sample may be carry-over from other donors' samples. The CDR3, as DNA: TGTGCCAGCAGCTTTAGCGGGAGGGACTCTACGGACGAGCAGTACTTC. Translated: CASSFSGRDSTDEQYF.